What follows are 27 T cell receptor beta chains derived from one specimen sequenced in a study of cytomegalovirus exposure and HLA in healthy donors. Primers for the PCR totalled 60 Vbeta and 13 Jbeta. This table comes from immunoSEQ multiplex PCR, and its TCRdb copy is limited to in-frame clones, with some not included. The sample holds 150,000 or so clones, about three quarters seen once. Sample: PBMCs. The receptors originated from a female donor in good health and CMV-seronegative.

This chain joins TRBV6-5 and TRBJ2-5; 8 nucleotides match TRBD2. The assigned J gene may be wrong: the sequence end matches TRBJ2-7 better. CDR1 and CDR2 (germline): MNHEY, SVGAGI. The CDR3 sequence is 14 residues long. The chain's CDR3 is CASKPSGGAYEQYF. CDR3 nucleotides: TGTGCCAGCAAGCCGAGCGGGGGTGCTTACGAGCAGTACTTC.

This chain connects TRBV18 to TRBJ1-1; 9 bases match TRBD1. Germline V gives CDR1 KGHSH, CDR2 LQKENI. The CDR3 loop spans 15 amino acids. The trim removed 3 bases at V and 5 bases at J, leaving 7 bases unmatched. The CDR3, as DNA: TGTGCCAGCTCACCCCCGGGACAGGGCGGGACTGAAGCTTTCTTT. This sequence encodes CASSPPGQGGTEAFF.

This sequence joins TRBV28 and TRBJ2-2, with D possibly being TRBD1 (5 bases). V was trimmed by 9 bases and J by 1 base, leaving 9 bases between them. Germline lookup yields CDR1 MDHEN and CDR2 SYDVKM. This CDR3 is built from 13 residues. CDR3 amino acids: CASLQGNTGELFF. CDR3 in DNA: TGTGCCAGTCTCCAGGGGAACACCGGGGAGCTGTTTTTT.

The chain carries TRBV5-1 and TRBJ2-1; 14 bases line up with TRBD2. Germline lookup yields CDR1 SGHRS and CDR2 YFSETQ. V gave up 2 bases and J gave up 0 bases; unmatched junction bases: 1. The CDR3 has 17 residues. Here the CDR3 DNA reads TGCGCCAGCAGCTTAGGACTAGCGGGGGGCTCCTACAATGAGCAGTTCTTC. Translation: CASSLGLAGGSYNEQFF.

The chain has TRBV5-1 and TRBJ2-3; D is possibly TRBD2 (6 bases). The CDR3 is made up of 16 amino acids. Germline CDR1 is SGHRS and CDR2 is YFSETQ. The ends were cut back, 1 base at V and 1 base at J, with 13 bases in the middle. This chain's CDR3 is CASSLLGGAGTDTQYF. CDR3 nucleotide sequence: TGCGCCAGCAGCTTGCTCGGAGGGGCTGGCACAGATACGCAGTATTTT.

V is TRBV27 and J is TRBJ1-1; no reliable D call. The germline V and J ends were trimmed by 5 bases and 2 bases, with 6 bases remaining between them. The germline gives CDR1 MNHEY, CDR2 SMNVEV (reference sequence). The CDR3 runs to 12 residues. The DNA for the CDR3 is TGTGCCAGCAGTGAGGGTAACACTGAAGCTTTCTTT. Protein product: CASSEGNTEAFF.

The rearrangement joins TRBV11-2 to TRBJ1-6; a possible D gene is TRBD1 (6 bases). V was trimmed by 3 bases and J by 5 bases, leaving 14 bases between them. CDR3 length: 16 amino acids. From germline, CDR1 is SGHAT and CDR2 FQNNGV. CDR3 DNA sequence: TGTGCCAGCAGCTTGTTGGGGGCGGGGGATAATTCACCCCTCCACTTT. Translation gives CASSLLGAGDNSPLHF. Supplemented by reference TRBV11-2 and TRBJ1-6, the full variable domain reads EAGVAQSPRYKIIEKRQSVAFWCNPISGHATLYWYQQILGQGPKLLIQFQNNGVVDDSQLPKDRFSAERLKGVDSTLKIQPAKLEDSAVYLCASSLLGAGDNSPLHFGNGTRLTVT.

The chain has TRBV9 and TRBJ1-1, with D uncertain. The germline V and J ends were trimmed by 4 bases and 1 base, with 11 bases remaining between them. Germline CDR1 is SGDLS and CDR2 is YYNGEE. The CDR3 consists of 14 residues. CDR3 sequence (DNA): TGTGCCAGCAGCCCAAGTCCGGGGAACACTGAAGCTTTCTTT. Residues: CASSPSPGNTEAFF. Full variable domain (rest looked up from reference TRBV9 and TRBJ1-1): DSGVTQTPKHLITATGQRVTLRCSPRSGDLSVYWYQQSLDQGLQFLIQYYNGEERAKGNILERFSAQQFPDLHSELNLSSLELGDSALYFCASSPSPGNTEAFFGQGTRLTVV.

The chain is built from TRBV2 and TRBJ1-5; D gene unclear. Germline lookup yields CDR1 SNHLY and CDR2 FYNNEI. The CDR3 totals 15 residues. The V end lost 0 bases, the J end lost 6 bases, and 12 bases lay between the germline ends. This CDR3 is CASSEAGGFGQPQHF. For the CDR3, the DNA is TGTGCCAGCAGTGAAGCGGGAGGATTTGGTCAGCCCCAGCATTTT.

V is TRBV27 and J is TRBJ2-6; tentatively, D is TRBD1 (6 bases). Trimming took 1 base from V and 2 from J, leaving 6 bases between them. The germline V gene encodes CDR1 MNHEY and CDR2 SMNVEV (reference sequence). The CDR3 covers 15 residues. The CDR3 loop reads CASSLWTAGANVLTF. The DNA of the CDR3 is TGTGCCAGCAGTTTATGGACAGCTGGGGCCAACGTCCTGACTTTC.

This clone was picked up one time. This chain joins TRBV10-2 and TRBJ2-1; the D gene is possibly TRBD1 (6 bases). Trimming removed 3 bases at V and 5 bases at J, with 11 bases between. The CDR3 sequence is 14 residues long. Germline CDR1 WSHSY, CDR2 SAAADI. The CDR3 is CASSDPRTDNEQFF. In nucleotides, the CDR3 is TGCGCCAGCAGTGATCCCCGGACAGACAATGAGCAGTTCTTC.

J is TRBJ2-3 and V is TRBV6-1, with 9 bases lining up with TRBD1. V gave up 10 bases and J gave up 5 bases; unmatched junction bases: 13. The CDR3 extends over 15 amino acids. CDR1 and CDR2 from the germline V gene are MNHNS and SASEGT. CDR3 loop: CAISYRDRVEDTQYF. For the CDR3, the DNA is TGTGCCATCTCGTACAGGGACAGGGTGGAAGATACGCAGTATTTT.

The V and J genes are TRBV7-2 and TRBJ1-5; no clear D. The CDR3 totals 12 residues. The germline CDR1 and CDR2 sequences are SGHTA and FQGNSA. V was pared by 5 bases and J by 5 bases, with 7 bases between. The CDR3 region has the DNA TGTGCCAGCAGCCCCCCTTATCAGCCCCAGCATTTT. Amino acid sequence: CASSPPYQPQHF.

The V gene is TRBV27, the J gene TRBJ2-1; 9 bases line up with TRBD1. The CDR3 has 15 residues. The V gene's germline CDR1 is MNHEY and CDR2 SMNVEV (reference sequence). The V and J ends lost 8 bases and 3 bases, in that order; junction bases with no gene match: 8. The CDR3 here is CASLPGQGLYNEQFF. Written as DNA, the CDR3 is TGTGCCAGCTTACCTGGACAGGGGCTCTACAATGAGCAGTTCTTC.

The chain carries TRBV6-4 and TRBJ1-1; possible D gene TRBD1, 5 bases. Trimming shortened V by 6 bases and J by 4 bases, and 21 bases separated the two germline ends. Germline loops: CDR1 MRHNA, CDR2 SNTAGT. The CDR3 contains 16 residues. The DNA of the CDR3 is TGTGCCAGCAGCCCGTTGGGGGGAGGGAAGGGCACTGAAGCTTTCTTT. This sequence encodes CASSPLGGGKGTEAFF.

The genes are TRBV27 and TRBJ1-1, with a tentative D call TRBD1 (6 bases). Trimming took 0 bases from V and 7 from J, leaving 18 bases between them. From germline, CDR1 is MNHEY and CDR2 SMNVEV (reference sequence). The CDR3 has 16 amino acids. The CDR3 here is CASSLSWTGEGDEAFF. DNA for the CDR3: TGTGCCAGCAGTTTATCGTGGACGGGGGAGGGGGATGAAGCTTTCTTT.

The chain has TRBV7-6 and TRBJ1-4; D is perhaps TRBD1 (6 bases). Trimming shortened V by 2 bases and J by 6 bases, and 13 bases separated the two germline ends. The CDR3 is 15 amino acids. Germline V CDR1 and CDR2: SGHVS, FNYEAQ. CDR3 sequence reads: CASSLSQGLDEKLFF. CDR3 sequence (DNA): TGTGCCAGCAGCTTAAGCCAGGGGCTGGATGAAAAACTGTTTTTT.

This clone was seen once. This chain links TRBV10-3 with TRBJ1-2, with a tentative D call TRBD1 (5 bases). The CDR3 is 12 amino acids. Germline-derived CDR1 and CDR2 are ENHRY and SYGVKD. V lost 8 bases to trimming and J lost 8 bases, with 15 bases between them. The chain's CDR3 is CAILSRVEGYTF. The CDR3 DNA follows: TGTGCCATCTTATCCAGGGTGGAAGGCTACACCTTC.

The CDR3 loop reads CASSPAGNYGYTF. The CDR3 region has the DNA TGTGCCAGCAGCCCAGCGGGTAACTATGGCTACACCTTC. V and J are TRBV7-6 and TRBJ1-2; D is uncertain. Trimming removed 5 bases from V and 1 base from J, with 8 bases in between. Germline V gene sequence: CDR1 SGHVS, CDR2 FNYEAQ. The CDR3 covers 13 residues.

Note on this clone: One junction end disagrees with the germline gene, perhaps due to a read error. Different DNA sequences within this sample yield the same CDR3. The chain has TRBV25-1 and TRBJ1-1, with 8 bases matching TRBD1. CDR3 length: 17 amino acids. The germline gives CDR1 MGHDK, CDR2 SYGVNS. The CDR3 sequence is CASSVTKGTGANTEAFF. The CDR3, as DNA: TGTGCCAGCAGTGTAACGAAAGGGACAGGAGCGAACACTGAAGCTTTCTTC. Full variable domain (remainder filled in from reference TRBV25-1 and TRBJ1-1): EADIYQTPRYLVIGTGKKITLECSQTMGHDKMYWYQQDPGMELHLIHYSYGVNSTEKGDLSSESTVSRIRTEHFPLTLESARPSHTSQYLCASSVTKGTGANTEAFFGQGTRLTVV.

Only one count was recorded for this clone. The CDR3 sequence is CASSLDRRAGDTQYF. In nucleotides, the CDR3 is TGTGCCAGCAGCTTGGATCGTCGAGCAGGCGATACGCAGTATTTT. V and J are TRBV5-4 and TRBJ2-3; D ambiguous. V was clipped by 0 bases and J by 6 bases, with 14 bases between them. The germline V gene encodes CDR1 SGHNT and CDR2 YYREEE (reference sequence). The CDR3 has 15 amino acids.

The chain joins TRBV6-5 to TRBJ1-4; D not certain. This CDR3 contains 15 residues. Trimming pared 7 bases from V and 4 bases from J, leaving 16 bases between. Germline lookup yields CDR1 MNHEY and CDR2 SVGAGI. DNA for the CDR3: TGTGCCAGCATGTCGCAAGAGCCGTTTAATGAAAAACTGTTTTTT. Its protein is CASMSQEPFNEKLFF.

The genes are TRBV5-1 and TRBJ1-1; D might be TRBD1 (6 bases). CDR3 length: 15 residues. The V end was cut by 3 bases, the J end by 0 bases, with 12 bases between. CDR1 is SGHRS, CDR2 YFSETQ, per germline. The CDR3 spells CASSSGTFMNTEAFF. For the CDR3, the DNA is TGCGCCAGCAGCTCCGGGACATTTATGAACACTGAAGCTTTCTTT.

The rearrangement links TRBV25-1 to TRBJ1-5; D uncertain. Germline V gene lookup returns CDR1 MGHDK and CDR2 SYGVNS. The CDR3 runs to 15 residues. Deletions cut 3 bases from V and 3 bases from J, with 12 bases between. Here the CDR3 DNA reads TGTGCCAGCAGTGATGGAGGGAAAATCAATCAGCCCCAGCATTTT. Amino acid sequence: CASSDGGKINQPQHF.

The gene calls are TRBV6-1 and TRBJ1-4; 8 bases line up with TRBD1. CDR1 and CDR2 from the germline V gene are MNHNS and SASEGT. The CDR3 totals 11 residues. J lost 14 bases, V lost 6 bases, and 5 bases had no gene match. The CDR3 sequence is CASRQQGDLFF. The DNA for the CDR3 is TGTGCCAGCAGACAACAGGGGGATCTGTTTTTT.

V usage is TRBV10-2 and J usage is TRBJ2-1, with TRBD1 as a possible D gene (6 bases). Trimming removed 1 base from V and 3 bases from J, with 19 bases in between. The germline V gene encodes CDR1 WSHSY and CDR2 SAAADI. The CDR3 has 18 residues. The DNA of the CDR3 is TGCGCCAGCAGTGAGTTTGAGGCCTCAGGGGCCCTCTACAATGAGCAGTTCTTC. Translation gives CASSEFEASGALYNEQFF.

The chain has TRBV30 and TRBJ2-6; possible D gene TRBD1, 6 bases. Trimming removed 2 bases at V and 4 bases at J, with 15 bases between. The CDR3 runs to 16 residues. Germline V gives CDR1 GTSNPN, CDR2 SVGIG (reference sequence). The DNA for the CDR3 is TGTGCCTGGAGTTTGGTCACAGGGTTAGGGGCCAACGTCCTGACTTTC. This sequence encodes CAWSLVTGLGANVLTF.